This T cell receptor beta chain emerged from a study of T cells in Graves' hyperthyroidism and ophthalmopathy. General study findings and limits: Most thyroid-expanded clonotypes above 0.001 were also found in blood. The model anticipated ophthalmopathy a median 6.5 months pre-onset.

Regions amplified from RNA transcripts were the TCR beta CDR3 regions. During a first-round RT-PCR of the TCR CDR3, the HTBI primer set was used. MiXCR, run by TCRdb on the multiplex PCR reads, gives a single entry per CDR3 protein. The sample records roughly 500,000 distinct CDR3 sequences, 46% being singletons. Many counts were recorded for this clonotype. Its cognate antigen is unknown. This CDR3 comprises 13 residues. V was cut by 7 bases and J by 3 bases, with 13 bases left in between. CDR1 is DFQATT and CDR2 is SNEGSKA in the germline V gene (reference sequence). The sample was peripheral blood or thyroid tissue (not recorded which). The source is an adult woman with Graves' disease, either hyperthyroidism or ophthalmopathy (not recorded which). This chain joins TRBV20-1 and TRBJ1-5, with D possibly TRBD1 on 6 matching bases. CDR3 residues: CSGTGGPNQPQHF. The CDR3 region has the DNA TGCAGTGGGACGGGGGGCCCCAATCAGCCCCAGCATTTT.